The sequence of this T cell receptor (beta chain) was determined in a study of OX40 agonist ivuxolimab in advanced cancers. Study-level background: The costimulatory receptor OX40 (CD134) was targeted by ivuxolimab, a fully human IgG2 agonistic monoclonal antibody. Intravenous ivuxolimab was administered to patients every 2 weeks at six dose levels: 0.01, 0.1, 0.3, 1.5, 3 and 10 mg/kg. Of the approximately 50 patients in dose escalation, some 20 had hepatocellular carcinoma, around 15 had melanoma, 9 had renal cell carcinoma and 9 had head and neck cancer. A male proportion of almost 85% and a mean age of about 60 years, ranging from 23 to 79, were recorded for the dose-escalation cohort. Patients were allowed to have had prior anti-PD-1, anti-PD-L1 or anti-CTLA-4 therapy, and approximately 40% of the dose-escalation patients had previously received checkpoint inhibitors. Partial responses occurred in three dose-escalation patients: two with cutaneous melanoma and one with hepatocellular carcinoma. The purpose of peripheral TCRbeta sequencing was to test whether ivuxolimab changed TCR sequence diversity and led to clonal T-cell expansion. The paper reports the monotherapy dose-escalation portion (N = 52 patients) of the phase I ivuxolimab trial.

Study-wide findings and limitations: Antigen specificity was not determined for the clonally expanded peripheral T cells. Low levels of normalized T-cell clonal expansion were also seen in some nonresponding patients. In the 0.1-3.0 mg/kg groups, partial responders had among the lowest normalized peripheral clonal expansion, particularly in CD8+ T cells. At doses of 0.1 to 3.0 mg/kg, clonal expansion of both CD4+ and CD8+ T cells in blood was seen between baseline and week 6. After ivuxolimab, more expanded clones were found on average in CD8+ T cells than in CD4+ T cells.

This clone was observed a single time. Its antigen target is currently unknown. Per-nucleotide qualities are absent, and no much larger clonotype sits a single base away. Patients with autoimmune disease history or receiving systemic immunosuppression were excluded from the trial. In every dose cohort, peripheral blood was drawn for TCR sequencing at baseline, cycle 4 day 1, and cycle 7 day 1. Samples came from an open-label, multicenter, first-in-human phase I dose-escalation trial of ivuxolimab. Adults with locally advanced or metastatic melanoma, renal cell carcinoma, hepatocellular carcinoma or head and neck squamous cell carcinoma were enrolled in the trial. Before TCR sequencing, CD4+ T cells and CD8+ T cells were sorted from peripheral blood as separate populations. To sequence the TCRbeta CDR3 region, genomic DNA was isolated from the sorted cells. The immunoSEQ Assay was used to sequence the TCRbeta CDR3 regions. The clones in this table, taken by TCRdb from immuneACCESS, are in-frame only. Not every clone is retained; where verified, under half of the shortfall comes from an unresolved V gene, and the cause of the rest is unknown. The sample has just over 50,000 clones on record, about 80% of them singletons. The ten largest clones take up just over 3% of the sample.

CDR1 and CDR2 are read off the germline V gene as SGHTA and FQGNSA. The CDR3 runs 16 amino acids, cysteine and phenylalanine included. The read is trimmed to its CDR3 DNA, 48 bases read in frame from base 1. V is pruned by 1 base and J by 1 base, leaving 5 bases of the junction without a gene match. The chain is made from TRBV7-2 and TRBJ2-3, with 7 bases aligning to TRBD1. This specimen was CD4+ or CD8+ T cells sorted from blood, taken in a trial of the OX40 agonist ivuxolimab. This TCR derives from an adult with an advanced solid tumor such as melanoma, head and neck, liver or kidney cancer. The CDR3 is CASSLEGARGTDTQYF. The DNA sequence is as follows: TGTGCCAGCAGCTTAGAGGGGGCCCGGGGCACAGATACGCAGTATTTT. Joined to the reference TRBV7-2 and TRBJ2-3 proteins, this CDR3 gives the full variable domain: GAGVSQSPSNKVTEKGKDVELRCDPISGHTALYWYRQSLGQGLEFLIYFQGNSAPDKSGLPSDRFSAERTGGSVSTLTIQRTQQEDSAVYLCASSLEGARGTDTQYFGPGTRLTVL.